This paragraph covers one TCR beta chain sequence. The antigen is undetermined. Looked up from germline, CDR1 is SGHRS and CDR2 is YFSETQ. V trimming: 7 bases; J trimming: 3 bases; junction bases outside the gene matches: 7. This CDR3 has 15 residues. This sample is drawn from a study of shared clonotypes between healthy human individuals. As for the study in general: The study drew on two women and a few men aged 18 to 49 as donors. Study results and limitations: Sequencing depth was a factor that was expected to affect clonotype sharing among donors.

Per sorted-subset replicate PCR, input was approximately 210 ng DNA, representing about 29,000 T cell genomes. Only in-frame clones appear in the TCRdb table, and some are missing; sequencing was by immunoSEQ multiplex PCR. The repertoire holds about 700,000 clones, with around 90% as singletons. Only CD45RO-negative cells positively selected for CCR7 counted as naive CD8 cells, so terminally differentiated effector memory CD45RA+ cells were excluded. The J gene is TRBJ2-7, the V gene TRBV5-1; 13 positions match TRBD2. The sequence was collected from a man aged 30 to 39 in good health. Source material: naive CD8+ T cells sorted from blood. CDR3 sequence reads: CASSQGLAGDYEQYF. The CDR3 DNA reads TGCGCCAGCTCCCAAGGACTAGCGGGAGACTACGAGCAGTACTTC.